Sequencing of this T cell receptor beta chain was carried out in a study of T cells in Graves' hyperthyroidism and ophthalmopathy. PBMCs were derived from around 10 ml fresh peripheral blood. The CDR3 loop spans 16 amino acids. CDR1 is SGHDT, CDR2 YYEEEE, per germline. V was clipped by 3 bases and J by 8 bases, with 18 bases between them. The table lists this clonotype with many counts. Researchers took RNA transcripts and amplified the TCR beta CDR3 regions from them. During a first-round RT-PCR of the TCR CDR3, the HTBI primer set was used. TCRdb passed the multiplex PCR reads through MiXCR, listing each CDR3 protein once. The data show 700,000 or so distinct CDR3 sequences, approximately 15% seen once.

The chain recombines TRBV5-6 with TRBJ1-6, with D tentatively TRBD1 (5 bases). Sequencing was carried out using blood. The TCR originated in a woman between 45 and 60 years old with Graves' ophthalmopathy. CDR3 in DNA: TGTGCCAGCAGCTCCCGCCTGCGGGGGGAGGATTCACCCCTCCACTTT. Protein product: CASSSRLRGEDSPLHF.